The entry below gives a single TCR beta chain sequence along with its context. This sample was taken from a study of T cell responses to AZD1222 COVID-19 vaccine. The V gene lost 6 bases and the J gene lost 4 bases, with 16 bases spanning the gap. Germline V gene lookup returns CDR1 SNHLY and CDR2 FYNNEI. The CDR3 is 15 amino acids. The data were produced by immunoSEQ multiplex PCR, yet TCRdb's version contains in-frame clones alone and is incomplete. The sample consists of about 150,000 clones, around nine tenths of them appearing once. This receptor was identified in an adult in good health. The chain recombines TRBV2 with TRBJ1-5; D is perhaps TRBD1 (5 bases). The material sequenced was peripheral blood, taken on day 0 of MenACWY control vaccination. This CDR3 is CASSPGRGGNQPQHF. Here the CDR3 DNA reads TGTGCCAGCAGCCCCGGCCGCGGGGGGAATCAGCCCCAGCATTTT.